What follows are 12 T cell receptor beta chains derived from one specimen sequenced in a study of blood T cells in healthy people across ages. A second PCR, run for roughly 7 to 12 cycles, used a sample-barcoded 5' primer plus a J-beta primer mix. From the 5' RACE reads, TCRdb called clonotypes with MiXCR, one entry per CDR3 protein. The sample carries some 790,000 distinct CDR3 sequences, around 28% recorded once. The sequencing sample was made of blood. Source of these receptors: an elderly woman in good health.

This clonotype appeared a single time. The gene calls are TRBV20-1 and TRBJ2-1; D perhaps matches TRBD1 (6 bases). The CDR3 length is 14 residues. The V gene lost 1 base and the J gene lost 8 bases, with 15 bases spanning the gap. Germline V gene sequence: CDR1 DFQATT, CDR2 SNEGSKA (reference sequence). The CDR3 loop is CSARGGGAFHEQFF. DNA for the CDR3: TGCAGTGCTAGAGGTGGGGGCGCGTTCCATGAGCAGTTCTTC.

CDR3 protein: CSVLDRSKKETQYF. In DNA form, the CDR3 reads TGCAGCGTTTTGGACCGCTCGAAGAAGGAGACCCAGTACTTC. The rearrangement joins TRBV29-1 to TRBJ2-5; D is unclear. V gave up 5 bases and J gave up 5 bases, with 18 bases separating them. Germline V gene sequence: CDR1 SQVTM, CDR2 ANQGSEA. The CDR3 is 14 residues long.

The V and J genes are TRBV6-1 and TRBJ2-3; D not resolved. The V gene's germline CDR1 is MNHNS and CDR2 SASEGT. There are 13 residues in the CDR3. V lost 6 bases and J 1 base, leaving 8 bases between the germline ends. The CDR3 spells CASRPGRTDTQYF. The CDR3 nucleotides read TGTGCCAGCAGGCCCGGACGCACAGATACGCAGTATTTT.

CDR3 amino acids: CSVVGGGRTEAFF. The CDR3, as DNA: TGCAGCGTTGTGGGGGGAGGGAGGACTGAAGCTTTCTTT. The V and J genes are TRBV29-1 and TRBJ1-1, with D possibly TRBD1 on 5 matching bases. Germline V lookup: CDR1 SQVTM, CDR2 ANQGSEA. V was shortened by 4 bases and J by 5 bases, with 14 bases between the two germline ends. This CDR3 is built from 13 residues.

In this sample, this clonotype turned up a few times. This chain uses TRBV2 with TRBJ2-2, with 7 bases lining up with TRBD1. There are 14 residues in the CDR3. The trim removed 5 bases at V and 2 bases at J, leaving 2 bases unmatched. CDR1 and CDR2 (germline): SNHLY, FYNNEI. The CDR3 coding sequence is TGTGCCAGCAGTACAGGGGTCAACACCGGGGAGCTGTTTTTT. This gives the protein CASSTGVNTGELFF.

The V gene is TRBV20-1, the J gene TRBJ2-7; 10 positions match TRBD2. The CDR3 runs 14 residues. V trimming: 3 bases; J trimming: 7 bases; junction bases outside the gene matches: 9. Germline V gene data show CDR1 as DFQATT and CDR2 as SNEGSKA (reference sequence). CDR3 bases: TGCAGTGCTAGGAGCGGGGGGGCTTCGGGTGAGCAGTACTTC. Translated: CSARSGGASGEQYF.

This chain links TRBV20-1 with TRBJ1-1, with 9 bases aligning to TRBD1. From germline, CDR1 is DFQATT and CDR2 SNEGSKA (reference sequence). The CDR3 length is 16 residues. J was trimmed by 1 base and V by 7 bases; bases with no gene match: 13. CDR3 DNA: TGCAGTGTTGGCCACAGGGGGCGATCAGGGAACACTGAAGCTTTCTTT. Residues: CSVGHRGRSGNTEAFF.

This clonotype was observed at least ten times. The V and J genes are TRBV10-3 and TRBJ2-1; 8 bases match TRBD2. The CDR3 is 16 amino acids. Germline assignment: CDR1 ENHRY and CDR2 SYGVKD. The V gene end was trimmed by 3 bases and the J gene end by 0 bases; junction bases not matched to a gene: 4. As DNA, the CDR3 is TGTGCCATCAGTGATGCGGGGGGCTCCTCCTACAATGAGCAGTTCTTC. This translates into CAISDAGGSSYNEQFF.

This clonotype occurred a few times. One base away lies a much larger clone, so this may be a sequencing read error. The chain joins TRBV6-5 to TRBJ2-7, with D perhaps matching TRBD1 or TRBD2 (5 bases each). Germline values: CDR1 MNHEY, CDR2 SVGAGI. CDR3 length: 15 residues. V gave up 6 bases and J gave up 3 bases, with 18 bases separating them. The CDR3 region is CASSRSDGAHYEQYF. CDR3 nucleotide sequence: TGTGCCAGCAGCCGCTCTGACGGGGCCCACTACGAGCAGTACTTC.

The chain carries TRBV12-3 or TRBV12-4 and TRBJ1-1; a possible D gene is TRBD1 (6 bases). V was shortened by 1 base and J by 6 bases, with 12 bases between the two germline ends. The CDR3 sequence is 14 residues long. The CDR3 loop is CASSLGQGMPEAFF. DNA for the CDR3: TGTGCCAGCAGTTTAGGGCAGGGGATGCCTGAAGCTTTCTTT.

This clonotype appeared a few times. The J gene is TRBJ1-1, the V gene TRBV5-5; D gene ambiguous. CDR3 length: 15 residues. V dropped 5 bases and J dropped 1 base, with 15 bases sitting between them. Per the germline V gene, CDR1 is SGHKS and CDR2 is YYEKEE (reference sequence). CDR3 bases: TGTGCCAGCAGTTTACAGACATCCCCGAACACTGAAGCTTTCTTT. Protein sequence: CASSLQTSPNTEAFF. Drawing the rest from reference TRBV5-5 and TRBJ1-1, the complete variable domain is DAGVTQSPTHLIKTRGQQVTLRCSPISGHKSVSWYQQVLGQGPQFIFQYYEKEERGRGNFPDRFSARQFPNYSSELNVNALLLGDSALYLCASSLQTSPNTEAFFGQGTRLTVV.

This clonotype was found many times. CDR3 nucleotides: TGTGCCAGCAGTTACGAGGGACCGTACCAAGAGACCCAGTACTTC. Residues: CASSYEGPYQETQYF. The chain combines TRBV6-6 with TRBJ2-5, with D perhaps given as TRBD1 or TRBD2 (5 bases each). Germline CDR1 and CDR2: MNHNY and SVGAGI (reference sequence). The CDR3 runs to 15 residues. V lost 2 bases and J 0 bases, leaving 10 bases between the germline ends.